The clone carrying this T cell receptor beta chain was seen once. The antigen remains unidentified. The data were taken from a study of CD4 T cells in relation to SARS-CoV-2 and coronaviruses. On the study more broadly: PBMCs were cultured with antigen for roughly 9 days before TCR beta sequencing. Negative control cultures got HIV-1 Nef peptides or no peptide. The restricting HLA molecule for shared crossreactive spike epitopes was mapped.

The unexposed donors gave CD4+ T cells in about 2011-2019, prior to COVID-19. After less than 11 days of culture, CD4+ T cells were isolated. V was pared by 2 bases and J by 0 bases, with 11 bases between. The CDR3 totals 16 residues. The germline CDR1 and CDR2 sequences are SGHKS and YYEKEE (reference sequence). Profiling relied on immunoSEQ multiplex PCR, and the TCRdb table lists in-frame clones only, not all of them. The data contain about 21,000 clones, approximately 80% of them singletons. The sequence was collected from a human donor in good health. V gene TRBV5-5 combines with J gene TRBJ1-4, with D unresolved. The material sequenced was CD4+ T cells from PBMCs, cultured in vitro. The DNA of the CDR3 is TGTGCCAGCAGCTTCGCCGCTGGGGCAACTAATGAAAAACTGTTTTTT. Protein product: CASSFAAGATNEKLFF.